Listed here are 10 T cell receptor beta chains from one sample, sequenced in a study of blood T cell repertoires in COVID-19. The repertoire was sequenced with immunoSEQ multiplex PCR; TCRdb's copy has only in-frame clones and lacks some. This sample carries some 200,000 clones, approximately 80% of them seen once, and the ten largest clones take about 10%. Sequencing input: PBMCs or T cells enriched from blood (not recorded which). These receptors all come from a man aged 35 to 55 who had recovered from COVID-19.

This clone was detected a few times. V and J are TRBV7-2 and TRBJ1-1, with TRBD1 matching over 8 bases. The CDR3 spans 15 residues. V shed 3 bases, J shed 4 bases, and the junction held 7 bases outside the gene matches. The germline gives CDR1 SGHTA, CDR2 FQGNSA. The CDR3 DNA follows: TGTGCCAGCAGCTTCCAGGGGGCAGGCGGCACTGAAGCTTTCTTT. Its translation is CASSFQGAGGTEAFF.

The J gene is TRBJ2-7, the V gene TRBV20-1, with D hard to call. The CDR3 contains 11 residues. Trimming stripped 0 bases from V and 5 bases from J, with 5 bases between. Germline CDR1 DFQATT, CDR2 SNEGSKA (reference sequence). CDR3 coding DNA: TGCAGTGCTAGAGAACAGCACGAGCAGTACGTC. Translating gives CSAREQHEQYV.

The chain recombines TRBV30 with TRBJ1-2; 7 bases fit TRBD1. This CDR3 is 12 amino acids long. CDR1 and CDR2 (germline): GTSNPN, SVGIG (reference sequence). V trimming: 7 bases; J trimming: 2 bases; junction bases outside the gene matches: 4. The chain's CDR3 is CAYQQGNYGYTF. The CDR3 DNA follows: TGTGCCTACCAACAGGGGAACTATGGCTACACCTTC.

V is TRBV2 and J is TRBJ2-1, with 7 bases matching TRBD2. The CDR3 is 16 amino acids. V was clipped by 7 bases and J by 10 bases; unmatched bases: 19. Germline CDR1 SNHLY, CDR2 FYNNEI. The CDR3: CASIPRGSGPREEQFF. Here the CDR3 DNA reads TGTGCCAGCATTCCCAGAGGTAGCGGGCCTCGCGAGGAGCAGTTCTTC.

V gene TRBV6-5 combines with J gene TRBJ2-7, with 13 bases that match TRBD2. This CDR3 has 15 amino acids. Per germline, CDR1 MNHEY and CDR2 SVGAGI. V lost 6 bases to trimming and J lost 4 bases; unmatched junction nucleotides: 6. The CDR3: CASSRGLAGSYEQYV. CDR3 sequence (DNA): TGTGCCAGCAGCCGGGGACTAGCGGGATCATACGAGCAGTACGTC.

V usage is TRBV6-6 and J usage is TRBJ2-1, with a possible D match to TRBD1 (7 bases). V lost 8 bases to trimming and J lost 1 base, with 12 bases between them. This CDR3 is 14 amino acids long. Germline lookup yields CDR1 MNHNY and CDR2 SVGAGI (reference sequence). The CDR3 DNA follows: TGTGCCAGCCAGGGGGGCGCTTCCTACAATGAGCAGTTCTTC. Protein: CASQGGASYNEQFF.

This clone came up a few times. The chain joins TRBV18 to TRBJ2-1; tentatively, D is TRBD2 (6 bases). The CDR3 loop spans 14 amino acids. The V gene's germline CDR1 is KGHSH and CDR2 LQKENI. Trimming took off 6 bases at V and 7 bases at J, with 16 bases between the two ends. CDR3 residues: CASSPDGTVNEQFF. The CDR3 DNA sequence: TGTGCCAGCTCTCCAGACGGGACTGTAAATGAGCAGTTCTTC.

As regards this clone: Relative to the germline gene, one junction end is altered; a read error may explain this. The V gene is TRBV7-2, the J gene TRBJ2-2; D is perhaps TRBD2 (5 bases). Looked up from germline, CDR1 is SGHTA and CDR2 is FQGNSA. CDR3 size: 17 residues. CDR3 in DNA: TGTGCCAGCACCTTAATTGGAGAGCGGTATATAACCGGGGAGCTGTTTTTT. This translates into CASTLIGERYITGELFF.

The V and J genes are TRBV6-6 and TRBJ2-7; maybe TRBD1 (5 bases). CDR3 length equals 17 residues. V was trimmed by 5 bases and J by 7 bases, leaving 27 bases between them. The germline V gene encodes CDR1 MNHNY and CDR2 SVGAGI (reference sequence). The CDR3 sequence: CASSPRSGSTRLGEQYV. The CDR3 region has the DNA TGTGCCAGCAGTCCTCGATCAGGGTCCACAAGATTGGGGGAGCAGTACGTC.

This sequence joins TRBV9 and TRBJ1-1, with D unresolved. Germline CDR1 reads SGDLS; CDR2 reads YYNGEE. Trimming took 0 bases from V and 9 from J, leaving 12 bases between them. The CDR3 is made up of 13 amino acids. The CDR3 nucleotides are TGTGCCAGCAGCGTAGGCTGGGAGACAAAAGCTTTCTTT. Protein product: CASSVGWETKAFF.